This TCR beta chain is from a study of blood T cells in healthy people across ages. PCR was performed a second time for about 6 to 12 cycles using a sample-barcoded 5' primer and a J-beta primer mix. Using its own MiXCR run on the 5' RACE reads, TCRdb lists one record per CDR3 protein. The repertoire holds some 900,000 distinct CDR3 sequences, with about 44% as singletons. V lost 1 base to trimming and J lost 1 base, with 8 bases between them. The CDR3 has 16 amino acids. Germline CDR1 reads MNHEY; CDR2 reads SMNVEV (reference sequence). This clonotype has a handful of counts. Its specificity is not known. Study results and caveats: Expanded clonotype changes were possibly confounded by unknown donor CMV status.

J is TRBJ2-6 and V is TRBV27; D unresolved. The source is a man younger than 40 in good health. The sequencing input was blood. The DNA of the CDR3 is TGTGCCAGCAGTTTATTTACTGAATCTGGGGCCAACGTCCTGACTTTC. It is translated as CASSLFTESGANVLTF. The variable domain in full, completed from reference TRBV27 and TRBJ2-6, reads EAQVTQNPRYLITVTGKKLTVTCSQNMNHEYMSWYRQDPGLGLRQIYYSMNVEVTDKGDVPEGYKVSRKEKRNFPLILESPSPNQTSLYFCASSLFTESGANVLTFGAGSRLTVL.